One sample yielded the 27 T cell receptor beta chains listed below, sequenced in a study of blood T cell repertoires in COVID-19. The table came from immunoSEQ multiplex PCR; TCRdb's copy has only in-frame clones and leaves some out. The table has about 250,000 clones, 65% to 90% seen once. Sequenced: PBMCs or T cells enriched from blood (not recorded which). These receptors originate from a woman aged 45-59 years with acute COVID-19.

The gene calls are TRBV5-1 and TRBJ1-1, with 8 bases that match TRBD1. The germline gives CDR1 SGHRS, CDR2 YFSETQ. The CDR3 consists of 14 residues. V lost 7 bases and J lost 1; bases outside the gene matches: 6. In nucleotides, the CDR3 is TGCGCCAGCGGCCCAGGACAGGGGAACACTGAAGCTTTCTTT. Its protein is CASGPGQGNTEAFF.

This rearrangement joins TRBV3-1 (or the pseudogene TRBV3-2) to TRBJ1-3, with unresolved D. Between the trimmed V and J ends, which lost 4 bases and 2 bases, there was a span of 9 bases. CDR1 LGHDT and CDR2 YNNKEL come from the germline V gene (reference sequence). The CDR3 is 14 amino acids. The CDR3 loop reads CASSPKGAGNTIYF. The DNA of the CDR3 is TGTGCCAGCAGCCCCAAGGGAGCTGGAAACACCATATATTTT.

The CDR3 DNA reads TGTGCCAGCAGCCCCCCCCAGGGTCGGAACAATGAGCAGTTCTTC. Protein product: CASSPPQGRNNEQFF. The chain recombines TRBV6-6 with TRBJ2-1, with D tentatively TRBD1 (5 bases). CDR1 is MNHNY and CDR2 is SVGAGI in the germline V gene (reference sequence). V was cut by 6 bases and J by 5 bases, with 17 bases left in between. The CDR3 consists of 15 residues.

The rearrangement joins TRBV6-2 or TRBV6-3 to TRBJ2-1; 13 nucleotides agree with TRBD2. With 6 bases clipped from V and 9 bases from J, the junction kept 8 bases outside the gene matches. CDR1 MNHEY and CDR2 SVGEGT come from the germline V gene. The CDR3 loop spans 15 amino acids. CDR3 amino acids: CASSRGTSGAGEQFF. CDR3 coding DNA: TGTGCCAGCAGCCGAGGGACTAGCGGGGCAGGTGAGCAGTTCTTC.

The V call is TRBV29-1, the J call TRBJ1-2; D perhaps matches TRBD1 (5 bases). The CDR3 length is 11 residues. Germline V gene sequence: CDR1 SQVTM, CDR2 ANQGSEA. Between the trimmed V and J ends, which lost 5 bases and 3 bases, there was a span of 7 bases. CDR3 region: CSVLTDYGYTF. CDR3 in DNA: TGCAGCGTTTTGACAGACTATGGCTACACCTTC.

The chain carries TRBV29-1 and TRBJ2-1, with D possibly TRBD1 on 6 matching bases. Between the trimmed V and J ends, which lost 7 bases and 2 bases, there was a span of 15 bases. This CDR3 spans 14 amino acids. CDR1 and CDR2 (germline): SQVTM, ANQGSEA. The CDR3 reads CSAPNRVTYNEQFF. CDR3 nucleotide sequence: TGCAGCGCGCCGAACAGGGTAACCTACAATGAGCAGTTCTTC.

This chain links TRBV11-3 with TRBJ2-7; D unresolved. Germline-derived CDR1 and CDR2 are SGHNT and YENEEA. With 0 bases removed from V and 4 bases from J, the gap between germline ends came to 7 bases. The CDR3 length is 13 residues. DNA for the CDR3: TGTGCCAGCAGCTTAGATCCAGATTACGAGCAGTACTTC. It specifies CASSLDPDYEQYF. Using reference TRBV11-3 and TRBJ2-7 for the parts outside the CDR3, the full variable domain is EAGVVQSPRYKIIEKKQPVAFWCNPISGHNTLYWYLQNLGQGPELLIRYENEEAVDDSQLPKDRFSAERLKGVDSTLKIQPAELGDSAVYLCASSLDPDYEQYFGPGTRLTVT.

V is TRBV30 and J is TRBJ1-1; D remains ambiguous. Trimming left V 8 bases short and J 1 base short, with 8 bases between. This CDR3 is 11 amino acids long. Germline V gene sequence: CDR1 GTSNPN, CDR2 SVGIG (reference sequence). This CDR3 reads CAHNRNTEAFF. The CDR3 DNA reads TGTGCCCATAACAGGAACACTGAAGCTTTCTTT.

The V call is TRBV18, the J call TRBJ1-2; possibly TRBD1 for D (6 bases). This CDR3 has 15 residues. Germline V lookup: CDR1 KGHSH, CDR2 LQKENI. V gave up 3 bases and J gave up 7 bases, with 18 bases separating them. Written as DNA, the CDR3 is TGTGCCAGCTCACCCTATCAGGACAGTCCGACTGGCTACACCTTC. Protein: CASSPYQDSPTGYTF.

The chain recombines TRBV20-1 with TRBJ2-3; the D gene is possibly TRBD2 (6 bases). CDR1 is DFQATT, CDR2 SNEGSKA, per germline (reference sequence). The CDR3 contains 12 residues. V was pared by 3 bases and J by 7 bases, with 11 bases between. Written as DNA, the CDR3 is TGCAGTGCTAGTCGGCGGGGCTATACGCAGTATTTT. This codes for CSASRRGYTQYF.

The chain's CDR3 is CASSRAPNTGELFF. In DNA, the CDR3 is TGTGCCAGCAGCAGGGCCCCGAACACCGGGGAGCTGTTTTTT. The V and J genes are TRBV6-5 and TRBJ2-2, with D possibly TRBD1 on 5 matching bases. Germline V gene data show CDR1 as MNHEY and CDR2 as SVGAGI. The ends were cut back, 6 bases at V and 0 bases at J, with 8 bases in the middle. The CDR3 spans 14 residues.

This clone has a single count. The V gene is TRBV11-2, the J gene TRBJ2-5, with D possibly being TRBD1 (5 bases). The CDR3 spans 13 residues. V was trimmed by 4 bases and J by 5 bases, leaving 11 bases between them. Per germline, CDR1 SGHAT and CDR2 FQNNGV. In DNA, the CDR3 is TGTGCCAGCAGCTCCAGGGCGCAGGAGACCCAGTACTTC. Its translation: CASSSRAQETQYF.

This chain connects TRBV2 to TRBJ1-1, with TRBD1 matching over 7 bases. Losses at the gene ends were 5 bases for V and 1 base for J; bases not matched to a gene: 7. Germline CDR1 and CDR2: SNHLY and FYNNEI. The CDR3 is 15 residues long. The CDR3 DNA reads TGTGCCAGCAGTCAAGATGGACAGGCGAACACTGAAGCTTTCTTT. It codes for CASSQDGQANTEAFF.

This clone was seen only a few times. This sequence joins TRBV30 and TRBJ1-5; TRBD1 matches 7 bases. Germline V lookup: CDR1 GTSNPN, CDR2 SVGIG (reference sequence). The CDR3 is 12 amino acids. V was pared by 5 bases and J by 5 bases, with 3 bases of the junction left unmatched. The CDR3 region has the DNA TGTGCCTGGGGGCAGGGGGATCAGCCCCAGCATTTT. This encodes CAWGQGDQPQHF.

This clone was detected once. The chain recombines TRBV5-8 with TRBJ1-3, with D hard to call. Trimming took 7 bases from V and 2 from J, leaving 7 bases between them. Germline-derived CDR1 and CDR2 are SGHTS and YDEGEE. The length of the CDR3 is 12 residues. CDR3 amino acids: CASEQPGNTIYF. CDR3 sequence (DNA): TGTGCCAGCGAACAGCCTGGAAACACCATATATTTT.

V and J are TRBV6-5 and TRBJ1-2, with D possibly TRBD1 on 6 matching bases. Germline V gene data show CDR1 as MNHEY and CDR2 as SVGAGI. Deletions cut 5 bases from V and 8 bases from J, with 15 bases between. This CDR3 comprises 13 residues. In DNA, the CDR3 is TGTGCCAGCAGTCCACCCAACAGGGTCGGCTACACCTTC. Translating gives CASSPPNRVGYTF.

The count of this clone is one. This sequence joins TRBV7-3 and TRBJ1-3; 8 nucleotides line up with TRBD1. J lost 4 bases, V lost 4 bases, and 9 bases had no gene match. The CDR3 length is 16 residues. Germline loops: CDR1 SGHTA, CDR2 FQGTGA. The CDR3 spells CASSSLETGDGNTIYF. Written as DNA, the CDR3 is TGTGCCAGCAGCTCCCTCGAGACAGGGGACGGAAACACCATATATTTT.

The chain couples TRBV5-1 to TRBJ1-1; D ambiguous. Germline lookup yields CDR1 SGHRS and CDR2 YFSETQ. The CDR3 is 13 residues long. V shed 2 bases and J shed 3 bases, with 8 bases lying between them. The CDR3, as DNA: TGCGCCAGCAGCTTTTCGGAGGACACTGAAGCTTTCTTT. This translates into CASSFSEDTEAFF. Drawing the rest from reference TRBV5-1 and TRBJ1-1, the complete variable domain is KAGVTQTPRYLIKTRGQQVTLSCSPISGHRSVSWYQQTPGQGLQFLFEYFSETQRNKGNFPGRFSGRQFSNSRSEMNVSTLELGDSALYLCASSFSEDTEAFFGQGTRLTVV.

The genes are TRBV30 and TRBJ1-1; 7 nucleotides match TRBD1. Germline V CDR1 and CDR2: GTSNPN, SVGIG (reference sequence). J gave up 4 bases and V 2 bases, and 4 bases lay outside the gene matches. This CDR3 spans 13 amino acids. The CDR3 region has the DNA TGTGCCTGGAGTTTCAGACAGGGCACTGAAGCTTTCTTT. Translation: CAWSFRQGTEAFF.

This chain links TRBV7-2 with TRBJ1-2; 7 nucleotides agree with TRBD1. Germline lookup yields CDR1 SGHTA and CDR2 FQGNSA. V was pared by 5 bases and J by 4 bases, with 16 bases of the junction left unmatched. The CDR3 has 17 residues. DNA of the CDR3: TGTGCCAGCAGCCGTAGCCTGCTAGGGGGCATTGGCTATGGCTACACCTTC. It is translated as CASSRSLLGGIGYGYTF.

DNA of the CDR3: TGTGCCAGCACAACAGTCTCTGGAAACACCATATATTTT. It specifies CASTTVSGNTIYF. The V gene is TRBV3-1 (or the pseudogene TRBV3-2), the J gene TRBJ1-3; no reliable D call. V was shortened by 7 bases and J by 0 bases, with 7 bases between the two germline ends. Looked up from germline, CDR1 is LGHDT and CDR2 is YNNKEL (reference sequence). CDR3 size: 13 residues.

This clone was detected only once. This rearrangement joins TRBV6-5 to TRBJ1-1; D unresolved. Trimming took 9 bases from V and 5 from J, leaving 22 bases between them. The CDR3 length is 15 residues. Germline CDR1 MNHEY, CDR2 SVGAGI. As DNA, the CDR3 is TGTGCCAGTCAAACAAGGCAAGGAGGAGGAACTGAAGCTTTCTTT. This translates into CASQTRQGGGTEAFF.

This chain uses TRBV9 with TRBJ1-5; 10 nucleotides line up with TRBD1. The CDR3 is 18 residues long. V was clipped by 4 bases and J by 0 bases; unmatched bases: 10. Germline V gene data show CDR1 as SGDLS and CDR2 as YYNGEE. In DNA, the CDR3 is TGTGCCAGCAGCTTCAGACAGGGGGCGCCGTATAGCAATCAGCCCCAGCATTTT. Protein product: CASSFRQGAPYSNQPQHF.

The chain recombines TRBV12-5 with TRBJ1-5; D not certain. V lost 1 base and J lost 9, with 10 bases in between. The CDR3 loop spans 13 amino acids. Germline assignment: CDR1 LGHNT and CDR2 FRNRAP. In nucleotides, the CDR3 is TGTGCTAGTGGTTTGGCCCACCCCGGGCCCCAGCATTTT. Protein sequence: CASGLAHPGPQHF. Using reference TRBV12-5 and TRBJ1-5 for the parts outside the CDR3, the full variable domain is DARVTQTPRHKVTEMGQEVTMRCQPILGHNTVFWYRQTMMQGLELLAYFRNRAPLDDSGMPKDRFSAEMPDATLATLKIQPSEPRDSAVYFCASGLAHPGPQHFGDGTRLSIL.

This clone was found once. The V and J genes are TRBV18 and TRBJ1-6, with D unclear. Germline values: CDR1 KGHSH, CDR2 LQKENI. The V and J ends lost 3 bases and 9 bases respectively, with 15 bases between them. This CDR3 comprises 15 residues. The CDR3 region is CASSPPDGVFSPLHF. The CDR3 DNA reads TGTGCCAGCTCACCCCCGGACGGGGTTTTTTCACCCCTCCACTTT.

This clone has only one observation. The chain recombines TRBV19 with TRBJ1-2, with D perhaps matching TRBD1 (6 bases). The CDR3 totals 14 residues. Germline V lookup: CDR1 LNHDA, CDR2 SQIVND (reference sequence). The V end was cut by 5 bases, the J end by 2 bases, with 12 bases between. The CDR3 loop is CASSLPTGNYGYTF. In DNA form, the CDR3 reads TGTGCCAGTAGTTTGCCGACAGGAAACTATGGCTACACCTTC.

For the CDR3, the DNA is TGTGCAAGTCGCTTAACCAGGGGGCCGGTTTCCCCCAATGAGCAGTTCTTC. Amino acid sequence: CASRLTRGPVSPNEQFF. The chain combines TRBV12-2 with TRBJ2-1; the table's TRBD1 call for D was not verified on the DNA. TRBV12-2 counts as a pseudogene. The CDR3 runs 17 residues.